This T cell receptor beta chain was captured by sequencing in a study of control samples from healthy donors and cancer patients. V was trimmed by 5 bases and J by 2 bases, leaving 10 bases between them. Germline loops: CDR1 SGHDT, CDR2 YYEEEE. The CDR3 consists of 13 residues. Using immunoSEQ multiplex PCR, the repertoire was profiled, and TCRdb retains in-frame clones only, with some absent. The data hold 90,000 to 100,000 clones, with approximately 80% observed a single time. The sequence derives from a woman under 40 in good health. This chain connects TRBV5-6 to TRBJ1-2, with a possible D match to TRBD1 (5 bases). Sequenced material: blood. The DNA of the CDR3 is TGTGCCAGCAGGGGAGAGGGGAACTATGGCTACACCTTC. This gives the protein CASRGEGNYGYTF.